This T cell receptor (beta chain) was profiled in a study of cytomegalovirus exposure and HLA in healthy donors. Remarks on this clone: Its cognate antigen is unknown.

Assay: immunoSEQ multiplex PCR; the TCRdb copy retains only in-frame clones and omits some. There are under 250,000 clones in the sample; around nine tenths occur only once, and about 3% lies in the top ten. The study, taken as a whole, reports: Most sequenced TCRs were rare (though some public TCRs occurred in many donors). High specificity and sensitivity for cytomegalovirus status were reported for the classifier. Cytomegalovirus association was listed for about 160 TCR beta chains.

Separation from the approximately 660-subject first cohort characterized the approximately 120-subject validation cohort, to which the donors belonged. The TCR was taken from a man in his late teens or twenties in good health and CMV-seronegative. Sequences were obtained from PBMCs.

This CDR3 is CASSRDNQRGEQFF. The CDR3 nucleotides read TGCGCCAGCAGCCGGGACAATCAAAGAGGTGAGCAGTTCTTC. The rearrangement links TRBV5-1 to TRBJ2-1; a possible D gene is TRBD1 (6 bases). In germline, CDR1 is SGHRS, CDR2 YFSETQ. Trimming removed 4 bases from V and 9 bases from J, with 17 bases in between. The CDR3 has 14 amino acids.